This T cell receptor (beta chain) was profiled in a study of CD8 T cells in ankylosing spondylitis. Study-level results: Reported data indicate significant enrichment of disease-linked clones within matched ankylosing spondylitis synovial fluid. Within ankylosing spondylitis blood, a TCR beta motif made up of roughly eight highly homologous variants appeared to be characteristic.

On this clonotype itself: Its antigen is not identified.

TCRdb re-called the 5' RACE reads through MiXCR, storing one row per CDR3 protein. This table has more than 500,000 distinct CDR3 sequences, roughly 5% appearing once. This receptor was identified in a male donor with ankylosing spondylitis. Sequencing used blood, either unsorted or a sorted T cell fraction (not recorded which).

This CDR3 is CSVLTRDLGDYEQYF. In nucleotides, the CDR3 is TGCAGCGTTCTCACCAGGGACCTAGGCGACTACGAGCAGTACTTC. The J gene is TRBJ2-7, the V gene TRBV29-1; possibly TRBD1 or TRBD2 for D (5 bases each). The CDR3 is 15 amino acids. Per germline, CDR1 SQVTM and CDR2 ANQGSEA. V was trimmed by 5 bases and J by 3 bases, leaving 20 bases between them.